This record looks at one T cell receptor (beta chain) sequence and its context. Its antigen remains unidentified. The CDR3 has 17 amino acids. Germline V gene data show CDR1 as MDHEN and CDR2 as SYDVKM. J lost 6 bases, V lost 7 bases, and 13 bases had no gene match. The data originate from a study of cytomegalovirus exposure and HLA in healthy donors. Study-wide background: Sequencing of roughly 180 million T cells in an earlier analysis found 95 million to 120 million unique TCR beta sequences. HLA-typed donors were the source of about 81 million unique TCRs held in an early data release.

With 60 Vbeta and 13 Jbeta primers, the PCR was carried out. Profiled with immunoSEQ multiplex PCR; TCRdb holds only in-frame clones, not every one. The sample lists about 140,000 clones, approximately 83% occurring once. General study findings and limits: Most subjects' HLA-A and HLA-B alleles were reportedly predicted from TCR beta sequences. Upon later analysis, TCR association rates were observed to vary by HLA locus, being highest for DRB1 and lowest for HLA-C.

The TCR originated in a male donor in good health and CMV-seronegative. Sequenced: PBMCs. The chain employs TRBV28 and TRBJ1-5; 12 bases line up with TRBD1. For the CDR3, the DNA is TGTGCCAGCATCTGGGGTCGGGGACAGGGGGCGGGTCAGCCCCAGCATTTT. Amino acids: CASIWGRGQGAGQPQHF.